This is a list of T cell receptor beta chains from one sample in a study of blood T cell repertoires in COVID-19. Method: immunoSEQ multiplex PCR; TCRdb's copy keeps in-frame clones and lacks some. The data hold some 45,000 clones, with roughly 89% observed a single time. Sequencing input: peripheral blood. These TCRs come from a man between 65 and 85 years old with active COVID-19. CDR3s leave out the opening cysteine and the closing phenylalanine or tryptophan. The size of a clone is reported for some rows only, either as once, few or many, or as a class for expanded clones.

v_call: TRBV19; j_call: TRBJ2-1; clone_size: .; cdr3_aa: ASSTDIGNEQF
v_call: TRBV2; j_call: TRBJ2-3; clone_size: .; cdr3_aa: ASMPSDTQY
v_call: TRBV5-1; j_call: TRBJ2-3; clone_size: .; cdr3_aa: ASSLTGWGTDTQY
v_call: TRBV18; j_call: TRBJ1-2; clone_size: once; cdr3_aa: ASSSGQEGYGYT
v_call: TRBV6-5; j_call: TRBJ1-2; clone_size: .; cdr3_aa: ASSQPGQGEGYT
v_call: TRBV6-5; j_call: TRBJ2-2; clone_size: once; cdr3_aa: ASSYQRPETGELF
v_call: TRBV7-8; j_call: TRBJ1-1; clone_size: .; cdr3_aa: ASSLRGANRFTEAF
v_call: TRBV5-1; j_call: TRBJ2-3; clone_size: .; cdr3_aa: ASSPGTSVTDTQY
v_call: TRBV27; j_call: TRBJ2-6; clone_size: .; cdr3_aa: ASRRTGNSGANVLT
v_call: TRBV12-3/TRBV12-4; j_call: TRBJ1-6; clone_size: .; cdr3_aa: ASSPDRMAPLH
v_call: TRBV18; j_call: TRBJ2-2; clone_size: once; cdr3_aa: ASSPPASGGITGELF
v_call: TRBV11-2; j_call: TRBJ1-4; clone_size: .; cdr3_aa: ASSVDTWSEKLF
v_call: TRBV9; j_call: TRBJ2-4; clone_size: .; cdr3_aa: ASSVASSSGGDIQY
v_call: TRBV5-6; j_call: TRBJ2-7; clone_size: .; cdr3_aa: ASINRARPYGGYEQY
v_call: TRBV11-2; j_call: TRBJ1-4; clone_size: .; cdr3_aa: ASSLGQLVATNEKLF
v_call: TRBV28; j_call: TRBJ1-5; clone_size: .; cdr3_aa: ASIGGYSNQPQH
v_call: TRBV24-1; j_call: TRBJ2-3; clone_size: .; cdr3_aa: ATSESSTDTQY
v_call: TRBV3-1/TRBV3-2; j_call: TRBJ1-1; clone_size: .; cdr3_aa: ASSLRGERNTEAF
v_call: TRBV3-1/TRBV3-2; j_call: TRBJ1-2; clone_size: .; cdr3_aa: ASSQQTGQGYT
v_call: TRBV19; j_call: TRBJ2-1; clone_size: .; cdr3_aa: ASSPQGISYNEQF
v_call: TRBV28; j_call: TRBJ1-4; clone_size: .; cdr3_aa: ASSLPTGSGEKLF
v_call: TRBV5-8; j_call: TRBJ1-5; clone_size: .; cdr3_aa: ASGFWTGGRGGNQPQH
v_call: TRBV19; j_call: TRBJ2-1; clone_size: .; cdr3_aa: ASSASTGGIAYNEQF
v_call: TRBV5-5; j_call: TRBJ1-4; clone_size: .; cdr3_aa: ASSFTQGATNEKLF
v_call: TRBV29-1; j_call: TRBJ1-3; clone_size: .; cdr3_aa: SVETGRSSGNTIY
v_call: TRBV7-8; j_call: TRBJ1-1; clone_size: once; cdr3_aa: ASSLGVAGVNTEAF
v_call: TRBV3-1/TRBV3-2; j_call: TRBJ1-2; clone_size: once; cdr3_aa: ASSQEGGYGYT
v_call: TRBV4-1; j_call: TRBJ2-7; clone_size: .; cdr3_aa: ASSLAEGSYEQY
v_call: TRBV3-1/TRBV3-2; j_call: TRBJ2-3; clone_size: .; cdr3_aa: ASSDGQGWVDTQY
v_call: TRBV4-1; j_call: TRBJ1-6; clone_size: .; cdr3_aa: ASSQVGSYNSPLH
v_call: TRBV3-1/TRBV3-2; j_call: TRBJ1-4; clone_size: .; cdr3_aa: ASSQDLQGRGNEKLF
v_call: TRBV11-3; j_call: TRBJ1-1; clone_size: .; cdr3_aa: ASSPGQGNTEAF
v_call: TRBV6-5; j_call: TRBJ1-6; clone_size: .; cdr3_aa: ASRGQGALSPLH
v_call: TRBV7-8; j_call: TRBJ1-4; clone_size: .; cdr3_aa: ASSPRATNEKLF
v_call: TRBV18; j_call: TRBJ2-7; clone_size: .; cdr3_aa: ASSPTSYEQY
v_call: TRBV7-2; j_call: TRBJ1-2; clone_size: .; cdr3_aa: ASSLISGASYGYT
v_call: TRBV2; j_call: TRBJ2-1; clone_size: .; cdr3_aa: ASSKDRSNNEQF
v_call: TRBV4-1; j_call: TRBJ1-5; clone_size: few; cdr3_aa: ASSQGVKGQPQH
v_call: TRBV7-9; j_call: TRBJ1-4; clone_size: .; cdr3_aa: ASSLGTFTTEKLF
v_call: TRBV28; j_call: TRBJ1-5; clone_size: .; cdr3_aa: ASRTNRVEQPQH
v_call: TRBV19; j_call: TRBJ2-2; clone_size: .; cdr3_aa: ASSFGRAGGNTGELF
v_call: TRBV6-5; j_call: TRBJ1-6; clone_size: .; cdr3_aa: ASSWDRDRSPLH
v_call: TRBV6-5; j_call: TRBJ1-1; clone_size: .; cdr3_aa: ASRKPGQLNTEAF
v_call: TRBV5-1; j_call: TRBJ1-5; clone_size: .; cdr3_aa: ASSLGGQGSNQPQH
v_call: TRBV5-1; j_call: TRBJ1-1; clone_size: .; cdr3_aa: ASSLLGRGTEAF
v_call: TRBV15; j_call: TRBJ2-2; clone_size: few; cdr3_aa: ATSDANRDRATGELF
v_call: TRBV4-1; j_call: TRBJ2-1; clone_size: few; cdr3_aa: ASSQGDRVDEQF
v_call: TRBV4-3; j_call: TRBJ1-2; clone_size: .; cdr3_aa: ASSLSLGQGLGYT
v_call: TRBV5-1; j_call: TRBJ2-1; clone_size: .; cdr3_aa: ASSLVGTGDSYNEQF
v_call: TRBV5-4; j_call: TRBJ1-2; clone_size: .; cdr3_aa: ASSLQPTNYGYT
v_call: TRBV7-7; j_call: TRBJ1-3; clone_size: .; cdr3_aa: ASSPMTGSGNTIY
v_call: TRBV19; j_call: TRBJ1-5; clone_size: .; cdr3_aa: ASSIGQNQPQH
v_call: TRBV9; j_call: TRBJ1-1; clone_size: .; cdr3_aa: ASSVGQENTEAF
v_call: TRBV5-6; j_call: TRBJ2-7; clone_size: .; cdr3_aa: ASGTVGQGFNEQY
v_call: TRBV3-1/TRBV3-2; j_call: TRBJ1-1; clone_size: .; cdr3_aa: ASSEKNRGRVTEAF
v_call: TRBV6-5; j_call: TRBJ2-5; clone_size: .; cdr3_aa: ATGEETQY
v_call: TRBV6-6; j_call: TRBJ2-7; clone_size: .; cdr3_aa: ASSLKDRQPGHEQY
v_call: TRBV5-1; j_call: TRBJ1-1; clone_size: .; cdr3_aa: ASSLGRGGSNTEAF
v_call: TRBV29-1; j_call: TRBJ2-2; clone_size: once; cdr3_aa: SGDTTNTGELF